Listed below are T cell receptor beta chains from one sample, sequenced in a study of OX40 agonist ivuxolimab in advanced cancers. Sequencing used immunoSEQ multiplex PCR; TCRdb keeps in-frame clones, though not all of them. The sample comprises roughly 80,000 clones, about 88% of which are singletons, and over 0.35% rests with the top ten. Sequenced material: CD4+ or CD8+ T cells sorted from blood, taken in a trial of the OX40 agonist ivuxolimab. Receptor source: an adult with an advanced solid tumor such as melanoma, head and neck, liver or kidney cancer. Both conserved end residues are part of each CDR3. A D gene is named only where the DNA matches it firmly. The size field is filled for only some rows; it gives once, few, many or a size class.

CDR3 protein | CDR3 DNA | D gene | clone size | J gene | V gene
CASSAGTSGMVGSYEQYF | TGTGCCAGCAGTGCTGGGACTAGCGGGATGGTCGGGTCCTACGAGCAGTACTTC | TRBD2 | - | TRBJ2-7 | TRBV9
CAISGDRLSGNTIYF | TGTGCCATCAGTGGGGACAGACTCTCTGGAAACACCATATATTTT | TRBD1 | once | TRBJ1-3 | TRBV10-3
CASSSRSGSNTEAFF | TGTGCCAGCAGTTCCCGCTCGGGTTCGAACACTGAAGCTTTCTTT | - | once | TRBJ1-1 | TRBV7-9
CASSAGTGYETQYF | TGCGCCAGCAGCGCAGGGACAGGCTATGAGACCCAGTACTTC | TRBD1 | - | TRBJ2-5 | TRBV5-1
CASSVGREETQYF | TGTGCCAGCAGCGTAGGAAGGGAAGAGACCCAGTACTTC | - | - | TRBJ2-5 | TRBV9
CASSSGMNNEQFF | TGTGCCAGCTCTTCAGGAATGAACAATGAGCAGTTCTTC | - | once | TRBJ2-1 | TRBV6-4
CASSSLGGGNTEAFF | TGCGCCAGCAGCTCCCTGGGTGGAGGGAACACTGAAGCTTTCTTT | - | - | TRBJ1-1 | TRBV5-1
CASSVGTSGPPYEQYF | TGTGCCAGCAGCGTAGGGACTAGCGGACCACCCTACGAGCAGTACTTC | TRBD2 | - | TRBJ2-7 | TRBV9
CASSQGQYGNEKLFF | TGCGCCAGCAGCCAAGGGCAGTACGGTAATGAAAAACTGTTTTTT | - | - | TRBJ1-4 | TRBV4-3
CASSWETSGANVLTF | TGTGCCAGCAGCTGGGAAACCTCTGGGGCCAACGTCCTGACTTTC | - | - | TRBJ2-6 | TRBV7-7
CASSLQSRTAYEQYF | TGTGCCAGCAGCTTACAGAGTAGGACAGCCTACGAGCAGTACTTC | - | - | TRBJ2-7 | TRBV7-2
CASSSLGTANQPQHF | TGTGCCAGCAGTTCCCTTGGGACAGCTAATCAGCCCCAGCATTTT | TRBD1 | - | TRBJ1-5 | TRBV6-1
CASSLGGAVNQPQHF | TGTGCCAGCAGTTTGGGTGGGGCAGTAAATCAGCCCCAGCATTTT | - | - | TRBJ1-5 | TRBV6-5
CASAGTVYNEQFF | TGTGCCAGCGCCGGGACAGTATACAATGAGCAGTTCTTC | TRBD1 | - | TRBJ2-1 | TRBV6-6
CASWEPPNTEAFF | TGTGCCAGTTGGGAGCCTCCTAACACTGAAGCTTTCTTT | - | - | TRBJ1-1 | TRBV19
CASQDRSTDTQYF | TGTGCCAGCCAAGACAGAAGCACAGATACGCAGTATTTT | - | - | TRBJ2-3 | TRBV19
CASRSQNTGELFF | TGTGCCAGCAGATCACAGAACACCGGGGAGCTGTTTTTT | - | - | TRBJ2-2 | TRBV7-9
CASSLKTGNTEAFF | TGTGCCAGCAGCTTGAAGACAGGGAACACTGAAGCTTTCTTT | - | - | TRBJ1-1 | TRBV7-6
CASSLFAGLDLNIQYF | TGTGCCAGCAGCTTGTTTGCCGGGCTGGACCTGAACATTCAGTACTTC | - | - | TRBJ2-4 | TRBV5-6
CASSLSGQGMETQYF | TGTGCCAGCAGTTTATCCGGCCAGGGGATGGAGACCCAGTACTTC | - | - | TRBJ2-5 | TRBV27
CASSEIQIQETQYF | TGTGCCAGCAGTGAAATCCAGATACAAGAGACCCAGTACTTC | - | - | TRBJ2-5 | TRBV25-1
CASRRGSSGYQPQHF | TGTGCCAGTCGAAGGGGCTCTAGTGGATACCAGCCCCAGCATTTT | - | - | TRBJ1-5 | TRBV6-1
CATSNGGRAKNIQYF | TGTGCCACCAGCAATGGGGGAAGAGCCAAAAACATTCAGTACTTC | - | - | TRBJ2-4 | TRBV15
CASSFGTGYEQYF | TGTGCCAGCAGTTTCGGGACTGGCTACGAGCAGTACTTC | - | - | TRBJ2-7 | TRBV6-6
CASSGGQGGNQPQHF | TGTGCCAGCAGTGGGGGACAGGGGGGAAATCAGCCCCAGCATTTT | TRBD1 | - | TRBJ1-5 | TRBV6-5
CASRGTGGSQPQHF | TGTGCCAGCAGGGGCACAGGGGGAAGTCAGCCCCAGCATTTT | TRBD1 | once | TRBJ1-5 | TRBV2
CASTNIQGSNYGYTF | TGTGCCAGCACCAATATTCAGGGTTCCAACTATGGCTACACCTTC | - | - | TRBJ1-2 | TRBV7-2
CASSSTTGFAGVAFF | TGTGCCAGCAGCTCAACGACAGGGTTCGCAGGAGTAGCTTTCTTT | TRBD1 | - | TRBJ1-1 | TRBV11-2
CASSPPSGRGNEQFF | TGTGCCAGCTCACCCCCCAGCGGGAGGGGGAATGAGCAGTTCTTC | TRBD2 | once | TRBJ2-1 | TRBV18
CASSLTAGGSYEQYF | TGTGCCAGCAGCTTAACGGCAGGGGGCTCCTACGAGCAGTACTTC | TRBD1 | - | TRBJ2-7 | TRBV7-2
CASRPGDSFLNSPLHF | TGTGCCAGCAGGCCAGGAGACAGTTTTCTTAATTCACCCCTCCACTTT | - | - | TRBJ1-6 | TRBV28
CASSYPPGTGAYEQYF | TGTGCCAGCAGCTACCCTCCCGGGACTGGTGCCTACGAGCAGTACTTC | - | - | TRBJ2-7 | TRBV5-6
CASRPRLAPGSWELFF | TGTGCCAGCAGGCCGCGACTAGCGCCTGGGAGTTGGGAGCTGTTTTTT | TRBD2 | - | TRBJ2-2 | TRBV28
CASSQDRGYGYTF | TGTGCCAGCAGCCAAGACAGGGGCTATGGCTACACCTTC | TRBD1 | - | TRBJ1-2 | TRBV27
CASSLAGTVVGYTF | TGTGCCAGCAGCTTAGCGGGGACAGTAGTGGGCTACACCTTC | TRBD1 | few | TRBJ1-2 | TRBV7-8
CASTARGRGQETQYF | TGTGCCAGCACGGCCCGTGGAAGGGGTCAAGAGACCCAGTACTTC | - | - | TRBJ2-5 | TRBV7-2
CASSYSHGDQETQYF | TGTGCCAGCAGTTACTCCCACGGGGACCAAGAGACCCAGTACTTC | - | - | TRBJ2-5 | TRBV6-5
CASSQQGLGTEAFF | TGTGCCAGCAGCCAACAGGGTTTGGGCACTGAAGCTTTCTTT | - | - | TRBJ1-1 | TRBV14
CASSVGGSSGANVLTF | TGTGCCAGCAGCGTTGGGGGGAGCTCTGGGGCCAACGTCCTGACTTTC | - | - | TRBJ2-6 | TRBV9
CAWSSKQGRVQPQHF | TGTGCCTGGAGTTCGAAACAGGGGAGGGTTCAGCCCCAGCATTTT | TRBD1 | - | TRBJ1-5 | TRBV30
CSVDSLAGVWEQFF | TGCAGCGTTGACTCACTAGCGGGAGTCTGGGAGCAGTTCTTC | TRBD2 | - | TRBJ2-1 | TRBV29-1
CASSPQGPNYGYTF | TGTGCCAGCAGCCCACAGGGCCCAAACTATGGCTACACCTTC | - | - | TRBJ1-2 | TRBV7-9
CASSFTEGYGYTF | TGTGCCAGCAGCTTCACAGAGGGGTATGGCTACACCTTC | - | - | TRBJ1-2 | TRBV5-4
CASSVNRFPAAEAFF | TGTGCCAGCAGCGTTAACAGGTTCCCTGCTGCCGAAGCTTTCTTT | - | - | TRBJ1-1 | TRBV5-8
CASSLGSTDTQYF | TGTGCCAGCAGCTTAGGGAGCACAGATACGCAGTATTTT | - | - | TRBJ2-3 | TRBV11-1
CASRWTGSYEQYF | TGTGCCAGCAGGTGGACAGGTTCCTACGAGCAGTACTTC | TRBD1 | - | TRBJ2-7 | TRBV11-2
CASRTTGGGSNEQFF | TGTGCCAGCAGGACGACAGGGGGAGGCTCCAATGAGCAGTTCTTC | TRBD1 | - | TRBJ2-1 | TRBV6-5
CASNLRLAGAHEQFF | TGTGCCAGCAATCTAAGACTAGCGGGAGCACATGAGCAGTTCTTC | TRBD2 | - | TRBJ2-1 | TRBV27
CASSLGIWAGGADSEKLFF | TGTGCCAGCAGCTTAGGTATCTGGGCAGGGGGCGCGGATAGTGAAAAACTGTTTTTT | TRBD1 | - | TRBJ1-4 | TRBV7-9
CASSLYRASGTRTNTGELFF | TGCGCCAGCAGCTTGTATCGGGCTAGCGGGACCCGGACGAACACCGGGGAGCTGTTTTTT | TRBD2 | - | TRBJ2-2 | TRBV5-1
CASSEFLGNTDTQYF | TGTGCCAGCAGTGAATTCTTGGGGAACACAGATACGCAGTATTTT | - | - | TRBJ2-3 | TRBV25-1
CASSQGAGTEAFF | TGCGCCAGCAGCCAAGGGGCAGGCACCGAAGCTTTCTTT | - | once | TRBJ1-1 | TRBV4-3
CASSPGGGVPYEQYF | TGTGCCAGCAGCCCGGGGGGGGGAGTACCCTACGAGCAGTACTTC | TRBD2 | - | TRBJ2-7 | TRBV7-2